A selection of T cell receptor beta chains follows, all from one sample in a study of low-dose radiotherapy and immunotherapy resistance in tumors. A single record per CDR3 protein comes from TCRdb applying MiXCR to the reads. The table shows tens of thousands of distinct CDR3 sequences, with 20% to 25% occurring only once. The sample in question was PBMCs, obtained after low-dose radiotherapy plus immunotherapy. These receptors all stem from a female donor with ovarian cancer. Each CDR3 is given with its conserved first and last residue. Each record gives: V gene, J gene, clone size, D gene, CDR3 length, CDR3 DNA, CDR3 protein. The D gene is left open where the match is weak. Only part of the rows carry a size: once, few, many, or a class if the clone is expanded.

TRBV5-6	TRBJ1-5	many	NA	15	TGTGCCAGCAGCTTTAATGGACTTAGCAATCAGCCCCAGCATTTT	CASSFNGLSNQPQHF
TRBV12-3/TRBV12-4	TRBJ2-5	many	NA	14	TGTGCCAGCAGTTATGGGGGGCTGGGGGAGACCCAGTACTTC	CASSYGGLGETQYF
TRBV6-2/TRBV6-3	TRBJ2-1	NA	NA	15	TGTGCCAGCAGTTACTCACGGGATATTGGCAATGAGCAGTTCTTC	CASSYSRDIGNEQFF
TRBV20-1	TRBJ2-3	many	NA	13	TGCAGTGCTTGGGCCGGAAACACAGATACGCAGTATTTT	CSAWAGNTDTQYF
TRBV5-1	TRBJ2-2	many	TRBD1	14	TGCGCCAGCAATCCGACAGGGGGGACCGGGGAGCTGTTTTTT	CASNPTGGTGELFF
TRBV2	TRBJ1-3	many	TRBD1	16	TGTGCCAGCACCCCGGACAGGACCGGCTCTGGAAACACCATATATTTT	CASTPDRTGSGNTIYF
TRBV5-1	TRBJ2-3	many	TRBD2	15	TGCGCCAGCAGCCGGCTGGCGGGGGACACAGATACGCAGTATTTT	CASSRLAGDTDTQYF
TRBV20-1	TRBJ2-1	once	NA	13	TGCAGTGCCTGGCCCAGCTCCTACAATGAGCAGTTCTTC	CSAWPSSYNEQFF
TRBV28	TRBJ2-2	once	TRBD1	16	TGTGCCAGCAGTTCGAGGGCAGGGGGGAACACCGGGGAGCTGTTTTTT	CASSSRAGGNTGELFF
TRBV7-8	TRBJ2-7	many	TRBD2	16	TGTGCCAGCAGCTTAGGAGGGACTAGAAGGGTCTACGAGCAGTACTTC	CASSLGGTRRVYEQYF
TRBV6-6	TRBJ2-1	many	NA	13	TGTGCCAGCAGTTACTCGGGACTCAATGAGCAGTTCTTC	CASSYSGLNEQFF
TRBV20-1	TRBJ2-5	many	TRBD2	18	TGCAGTGCCCCTCTCAGGAGACTAGCGGGAGTTGGACAAGAGACCCAGTACTTC	CSAPLRRLAGVGQETQYF
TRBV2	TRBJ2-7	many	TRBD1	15	TGTGCCAGCACCCGGGACAGGGGACCGTCCTACGAGCAGTACTTC	CASTRDRGPSYEQYF
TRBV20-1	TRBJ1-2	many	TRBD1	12	TGCAGTGCCGTTCAGGGGGCGCGCGGCTACACCTTC	CSAVQGARGYTF
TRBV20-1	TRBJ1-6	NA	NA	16	TGCAGTGCTAGAACCCAGAGTCCTGTCGATAATTCACCCCTCCACTTT	CSARTQSPVDNSPLHF
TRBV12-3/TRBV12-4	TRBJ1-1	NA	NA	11	TGTGCCAGCAGCGAGAGGGTGGACGCTTTCTTT	CASSERVDAFF
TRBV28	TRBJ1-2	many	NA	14	TGTGCCAGCAGATCGACAGGAGCGACCCCGGGCTACACCTTC	CASRSTGATPGYTF
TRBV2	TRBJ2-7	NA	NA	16	TGTGCCAGCAGTGAATTGGCGGCAGCACCTAACTACGAGCAGTACTTC	CASSELAAAPNYEQYF
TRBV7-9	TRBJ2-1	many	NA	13	TGTGCCAGCAGCTTCTGGGCGTACAATGAGCAGTTCTTC	CASSFWAYNEQFF
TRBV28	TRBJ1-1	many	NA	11	TGTGCCATACTCGGGGTCACTGAAGCTTTCTTT	CAILGVTEAFF
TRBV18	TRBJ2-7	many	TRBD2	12	TGTGCCAGCTCACCTGCGGGGGAATCGCAGTACTTC	CASSPAGESQYF
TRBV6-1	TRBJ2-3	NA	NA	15	TGTGCCAGCAGTTACGGGGCAGGGAGCACAGATACGCAGTATTTT	CASSYGAGSTDTQYF
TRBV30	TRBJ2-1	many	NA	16	TGTGCCTGGAGTGTACTTGGCCGAAAGGTCTACAATGAGCAGTTCTTC	CAWSVLGRKVYNEQFF
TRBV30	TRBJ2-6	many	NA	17	TGTGCCTGGAGTCCAGGGCCCCGAGCGGCTGGGGCCAACGTCCTGACTTTC	CAWSPGPRAAGANVLTF
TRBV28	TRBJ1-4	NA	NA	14	TGTGCCAGCAGCACCGGGCTAAGGAATGAAAAACTGTTTTTT	CASSTGLRNEKLFF
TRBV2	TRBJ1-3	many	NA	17	TGTGCCAGCAGAGACAGATCGGCCTACCTCTCTGGAAACACCATATATTTT	CASRDRSAYLSGNTIYF
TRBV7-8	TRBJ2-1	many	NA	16	TGTGCCAGCAGCGCCTTTCGGGGGAGCTCCTACAATGAGCAGTTCTTC	CASSAFRGSSYNEQFF
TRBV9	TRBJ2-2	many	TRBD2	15	TGTGCCAGCAGCGGGACTAGTCCGAACACCGGGGAGCTGTTTTTT	CASSGTSPNTGELFF
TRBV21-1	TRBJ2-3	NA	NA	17	TGTGCCAGCAGCAAAGGGACTAGCGGGAGGAGTGGAGATACGCAGTATTTT	CASSKGTSGRSGDTQYF
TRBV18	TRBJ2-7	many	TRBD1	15	TGTGCCAGCTCCGTATCAGGGACAGGGTCTCCCGAGCAGTACTTC	CASSVSGTGSPEQYF
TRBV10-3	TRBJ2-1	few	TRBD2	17	TGTGCCATCAGTGGGTCGGGTGGGACTAGCGGGACGAATGAGCAGTTCTTC	CAISGSGGTSGTNEQFF
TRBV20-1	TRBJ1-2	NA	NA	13	TGCAGTGCTAGAGTAGGAAGTCCCGGAGGCTACACCTTC	CSARVGSPGGYTF
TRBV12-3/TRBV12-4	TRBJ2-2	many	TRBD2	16	TGTGCCAGCAGTTCCCAAAGCGGGGGGGTAGGAGGGGAGCTGTTTTTT	CASSSQSGGVGGELFF
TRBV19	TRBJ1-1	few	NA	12	TGTGCCAGTAGTATTATTGACACTGAAGCTTTCTTT	CASSIIDTEAFF
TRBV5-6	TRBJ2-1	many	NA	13	TGTGCCAGCAGCTTGGCGGGCCAACGGGAGCAGTTCTTC	CASSLAGQREQFF
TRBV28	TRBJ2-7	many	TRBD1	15	TGTGCCAGTCATGAACCAGGGGGAAGGAAGTACGAGCAGTACTTC	CASHEPGGRKYEQYF
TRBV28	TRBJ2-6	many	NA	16	TGTGCCAGCAGGAAAGGTGGCGGGACCGGGGCCAACGTCCTGACTTTC	CASRKGGGTGANVLTF
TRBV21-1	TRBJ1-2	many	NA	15	TGTGCCAGCAGCAAAGGCTTGCCTGCGTACTATGGCTACACCTTC	CASSKGLPAYYGYTF
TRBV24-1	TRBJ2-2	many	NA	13	TGTGCCACCGCAGGTAGCTCCACCGGGGAGCTGTTTTTT	CATAGSSTGELFF
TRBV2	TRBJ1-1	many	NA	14	TGTGCCAGCAGTGAAAGGGACCAGGGCACTGAAGCTTTCTTT	CASSERDQGTEAFF
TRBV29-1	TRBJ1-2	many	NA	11	TGCAGCGTTGATACAGGGTTTGGCTACACCTTC	CSVDTGFGYTF
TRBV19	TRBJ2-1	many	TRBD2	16	TGTGCCAGTAGTATGTCAGGCGGGAGTATTGTGAATGAGCAGTTCTTC	CASSMSGGSIVNEQFF
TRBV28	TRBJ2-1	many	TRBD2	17	TGTGCCAGCAGCGTCCCTAGCGGGGGGGCCTACTACAATGAGCAGTTCTTC	CASSVPSGGAYYNEQFF
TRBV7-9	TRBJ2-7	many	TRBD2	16	TGTGCCAGCAGCTCACACTTAGCGGGAGGAGGGTACGAGCAGTACTTC	CASSSHLAGGGYEQYF
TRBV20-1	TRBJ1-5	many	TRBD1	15	TGCAGTGCTAGAGGGACAGGTCCGGGAAATCAGCCCCAGCATTTT	CSARGTGPGNQPQHF
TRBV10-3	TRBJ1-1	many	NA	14	TGTGCCATCAGTGGTTGGACAGTGAACACTGAAGCTTTCTTT	CAISGWTVNTEAFF